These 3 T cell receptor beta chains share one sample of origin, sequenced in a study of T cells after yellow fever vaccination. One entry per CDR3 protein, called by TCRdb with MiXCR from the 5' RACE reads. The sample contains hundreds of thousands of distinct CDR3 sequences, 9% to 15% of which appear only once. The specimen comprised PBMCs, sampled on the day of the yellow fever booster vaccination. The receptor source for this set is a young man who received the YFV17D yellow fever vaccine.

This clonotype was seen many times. CDR3 bases: TGCGCCAGCAGCCAAAGTGGGAACTATGGCTACACCTTC. Protein sequence: CASSQSGNYGYTF. The chain recombines TRBV4-3 with TRBJ1-2; D gene uncertain. Trimming removed 2 bases from V and 2 bases from J, with 6 bases in between. The germline CDR1 and CDR2 sequences are LGHNA and YSLEER. The length of the CDR3 is 13 residues.

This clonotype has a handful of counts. CDR3 region: CASSPTYYGYTF. The CDR3 bases are TGTGCCAGTAGTCCCACCTACTATGGCTACACCTTC. This rearrangement joins TRBV19 to TRBJ1-2; no reliable D call. CDR1 is LNHDA and CDR2 is SQIVND in the germline V gene (reference sequence). The CDR3 consists of 12 residues. The V gene lost 5 bases and the J gene lost 3 bases, with 7 bases spanning the gap.

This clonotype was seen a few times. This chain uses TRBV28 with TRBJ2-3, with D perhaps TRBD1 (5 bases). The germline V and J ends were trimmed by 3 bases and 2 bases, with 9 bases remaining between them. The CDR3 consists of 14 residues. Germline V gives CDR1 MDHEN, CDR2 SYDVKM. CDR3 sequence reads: CASSFGATTDTQYF. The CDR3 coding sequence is TGTGCCAGCAGTTTTGGGGCTACCACAGATACGCAGTATTTT.